One and the same sample provided the 23 T cell receptor beta chains below, sequenced in a study of blood T cell repertoires in COVID-19. The method was immunoSEQ multiplex PCR; TCRdb's version includes in-frame clones alone and lacks a portion of them. Of about 330,000 clones in the sample, around 80% were seen once. Sequences were obtained from peripheral blood. The receptors derive from a woman aged 45-65 years with acute or convalescent COVID-19.

In this sample, this clone turned up once. This rearrangement joins TRBV19 to TRBJ2-1; D may be TRBD2 (5 bases). The CDR3 loop spans 15 amino acids. Trimming left V 5 bases short and J 9 bases short, with 20 bases between. Germline V gene lookup returns CDR1 LNHDA and CDR2 SQIVND (reference sequence). The CDR3 DNA reads as TGTGCCAGTAGTCCTACCCCCGTACTTGGAGGTGAGCAGTTCTTC. Amino acid sequence: CASSPTPVLGGEQFF.

This chain joins TRBV6-5 and TRBJ2-7; D is uncertain. The CDR3 spans 14 residues. Trimming took off 5 bases at V and 6 bases at J, with 17 bases between the two ends. Germline loops: CDR1 MNHEY, CDR2 SVGAGI. CDR3 protein: CASSRTVPSPEQYV. The CDR3 DNA reads TGTGCCAGCAGTCGAACCGTCCCGAGCCCCGAGCAGTACGTC.

The chain has TRBV29-1 and TRBJ2-3; 7 positions agree with TRBD1. J gave up 11 bases and V 1 base, and 12 bases lay outside the gene matches. CDR3 length: 14 residues. Per the germline V gene, CDR1 is SQVTM and CDR2 is ANQGSEA. CDR3 DNA: TGCAGCGTTGAAGGTAGGGGGCTCTCCCCTGGGCAGTATTTT. This encodes CSVEGRGLSPGQYF.

CDR3: CASSYLGGGNEQFF. CDR3 DNA: TGTGCCAGCAGTTATTTAGGGGGGGGCAATGAGCAGTTCTTC. The chain couples TRBV6-5 to TRBJ2-1, with TRBD2 as a possible D gene (7 bases). Germline V gene lookup returns CDR1 MNHEY and CDR2 SVGAGI. This CDR3 spans 14 amino acids. The V gene lost 3 bases and the J gene lost 6 bases, with 12 bases spanning the gap.

The genes are TRBV12-3 or TRBV12-4 and TRBJ1-2; no definite D call. The CDR3 totals 13 residues. V was pared by 6 bases and J by 1 base, with 9 bases between. CDR3 in amino acids: CASSVSLNYGYTF. The DNA of the CDR3 is TGTGCCAGCAGCGTCAGTCTTAACTATGGCTACACCTTC.

The chain joins TRBV29-1 to TRBJ2-1; a possible D gene is TRBD2 (5 bases). Trimming pared 5 bases from V and 0 bases from J, leaving 17 bases between. The germline gives CDR1 SQVTM, CDR2 ANQGSEA. The CDR3 spans 16 residues. CDR3 in DNA: TGCAGCGTTCAAAGTGGTATCGGGAACTCCTACAATGAGCAGTTCTTC. This gives the protein CSVQSGIGNSYNEQFF.

V gene TRBV19 combines with J gene TRBJ1-5, with a possible D match to TRBD1 (6 bases). Germline lookup yields CDR1 LNHDA and CDR2 SQIVND (reference sequence). This CDR3 has 16 amino acids. V lost 0 bases and J lost 1, with 10 bases in between. The CDR3: CASSIDQRGSNQPQHF. DNA of the CDR3: TGTGCCAGTAGTATAGATCAAAGGGGGAGCAATCAGCCCCAGCATTTT.

The chain has TRBV18 and TRBJ2-7; 7 bases are shared with TRBD2. J lost 6 bases, V lost 2 bases, and 7 bases had no gene match. Germline values: CDR1 KGHSH, CDR2 LQKENI. The CDR3 is made up of 14 amino acids. The CDR3 region is CASSPTRERIEQYF. The DNA of the CDR3 is TGTGCCAGCTCACCAACGCGGGAGAGGATCGAGCAGTACTTC.

The chain employs TRBV7-3 and TRBJ1-1; TRBD1 agrees at 11 bases. V was clipped by 4 bases and J by 3 bases; unmatched bases: 10. CDR1 and CDR2 from the germline V gene are SGHTA and FQGTGA. CDR3 size: 17 residues. CDR3 in DNA: TGTGCCAGCAGCTCGCCCCGATCGGACAGGGGGCACACTGAAGCTTTCTTT. This codes for CASSSPRSDRGHTEAFF.

This clone was picked up many times. This chain joins TRBV24-1 and TRBJ2-5, with 7 positions matching TRBD1. V dropped 3 bases and J dropped 4; count of bases not matched to a gene: 7. Germline-derived CDR1 and CDR2 are KGHDR and SFDVKD. There are 15 residues in the CDR3. The CDR3 DNA is TGTGCCACCAGTGATCCTAAGGGGGCAGGAGAGACCCAGTACTTC. As protein: CATSDPKGAGETQYF.

This chain uses TRBV7-2 with TRBJ2-5, with D perhaps matching TRBD2 (5 bases). Germline V gene data show CDR1 as SGHTA and CDR2 as FQGNSA. The CDR3 length is 14 residues. V was clipped by 2 bases and J by 2 bases, with 9 bases between them. CDR3 in DNA: TGTGCCAGCAGCTTATCTTCGGGGCAAGAGACCCAGTACTTC. Encoded protein: CASSLSSGQETQYF.

The V gene is TRBV19, the J gene TRBJ2-3; no reliable D call. This CDR3 contains 11 residues. The V end lost 5 bases, the J end lost 3 bases, and 3 bases lay between the germline ends. Germline lookup yields CDR1 LNHDA and CDR2 SQIVND (reference sequence). This chain's CDR3 is CASSRTDTQYF. The CDR3 coding sequence is TGTGCCAGTAGTCGTACAGATACGCAGTATTTT.

The chain couples TRBV29-1 to TRBJ1-2; D is uncertain. The CDR3 length is 12 residues. CDR1 and CDR2 (germline): SQVTM, ANQGSEA. The ends were cut back, 6 bases at V and 2 bases at J, with 10 bases in the middle. CDR3 region: CSVPGQNYGYTF. The CDR3 DNA reads TGCAGCGTACCTGGGCAGAACTATGGCTACACCTTC.

V and J are TRBV12-3 or TRBV12-4 and TRBJ2-3; tentatively, D is TRBD2 (6 bases). V gave up 9 bases and J gave up 5 bases, with 15 bases separating them. The CDR3 is 13 amino acids. CDR3 loop: CASLRDSGDTQYF. CDR3 DNA: TGTGCCAGTCTCCGGGACTCGGGAGATACGCAGTATTTT.

This clone was picked up one time. DNA of the CDR3: TGCAGTGCTAGTCCAGGCGAGGGAAGCTACGAGCAGTACGTC. Translated: CSASPGEGSYEQYV. The chain combines TRBV20-1 with TRBJ2-7, with D maybe TRBD2 (5 bases). CDR1 DFQATT and CDR2 SNEGSKA come from the germline V gene (reference sequence). The V end was cut by 3 bases, the J end by 3 bases, with 15 bases between. The CDR3 extends over 14 amino acids.

CDR3 loop: CASSSGTSGGETQYF. CDR3 nucleotides: TGTGCCAGCAGTTCCGGGACTAGCGGGGGAGAGACCCAGTACTTC. This chain connects TRBV2 to TRBJ2-5; 14 positions agree with TRBD2. Germline V gene sequence: CDR1 SNHLY, CDR2 FYNNEI. The junction had 3 bases not matched to a gene; V was cut back by 5 bases and J by 4 bases. This CDR3 is built from 15 residues. The full variable domain, completed using reference TRBV2 and TRBJ2-5, is EPEVTQTPSHQVTQMGQEVILRCVPISNHLYFYWYRQILGQKVEFLVSFYNNEISEKSEIFDDQFSVERPDGSNFTLKIRSTKLEDSAMYFCASSSGTSGGETQYFGPGTRLLVL.

This clone was detected only a few times. V and J are TRBV18 and TRBJ1-1; unclear D gene. This CDR3 is built from 15 residues. V dropped 0 bases and J dropped 1 base, with 9 bases sitting between them. In germline, CDR1 is KGHSH, CDR2 LQKENI. CDR3 residues: CASSPPRWQNTEAFF. CDR3 nucleotides: TGTGCCAGCTCACCACCGAGGTGGCAGAACACTGAAGCTTTCTTT.

The chain recombines TRBV7-8 with TRBJ1-2, with a weak D call TRBD1 (5 bases). The CDR3 loop spans 12 amino acids. V lost 5 bases to trimming and J lost 10 bases, with 14 bases between them. CDR1 is SGHVS and CDR2 is FQNEAQ in the germline V gene. The CDR3 bases are TGTGCCAGCAGCCAGGGACTCGAGGACTACACCTTC. Translating gives CASSQGLEDYTF.

The chain couples TRBV9 to TRBJ1-2, with a possible D match to TRBD1 (5 bases). The CDR3 length is 14 residues. Germline V gene lookup returns CDR1 SGDLS and CDR2 YYNGEE. Trimming removed 2 bases from V and 2 bases from J, with 10 bases in between. CDR3 sequence reads: CASSVAGYNYGYTF. DNA for the CDR3: TGTGCCAGCAGCGTTGCAGGGTACAACTATGGCTACACCTTC. The full variable domain, rest sourced from reference TRBV9 and TRBJ1-2, is DSGVTQTPKHLITATGQRVTLRCSPRSGDLSVYWYQQSLDQGLQFLIQYYNGEERAKGNILERFSAQQFPDLHSELNLSSLELGDSALYFCASSVAGYNYGYTFGSGTRLTVV.

The V gene is TRBV10-3, the J gene TRBJ2-4; the match to TRBD2 covers 11 bases. This CDR3 spans 20 amino acids. Germline V gene data show CDR1 as ENHRY and CDR2 as SYGVKD. With V trimmed by 2 bases and J by 0 bases, 12 bases remained unmatched. The CDR3 loop reads CAISEGLAGGTNLAKNIQYF. DNA of the CDR3: TGTGCCATCAGTGAGGGGCTAGCGGGAGGAACAAACCTAGCCAAAAACATTCAGTACTTC.

In the case of this clone: The sample holds other DNA sequences that translate to the same CDR3. This sequence joins TRBV19 and TRBJ2-5, with 9 positions matching TRBD1. This CDR3 region has 14 residues. The V and J ends lost 4 bases and 5 bases, in that order; junction bases with no gene match: 5. In germline, CDR1 is LNHDA, CDR2 SQIVND (reference sequence). This CDR3 reads CASSTGQGRETQYF. CDR3 DNA: TGTGCCAGTAGTACTGGACAGGGGAGGGAGACCCAGTACTTC.

This chain connects TRBV5-1 to TRBJ2-5, with 10 bases that match TRBD2. Per the germline V gene, CDR1 is SGHRS and CDR2 is YFSETQ. The CDR3 runs to 18 residues. Trimming took 1 base from V and 0 from J; bases not matched to a gene: 9. The chain's CDR3 is CASSLSPSAGGNQETQYF. CDR3 bases: TGCGCCAGCAGCTTGTCCCCCTCAGCGGGAGGGAACCAAGAGACCCAGTACTTC.

The chain employs TRBV15 and TRBJ1-1, with D perhaps matching TRBD1 (5 bases). Germline V gene sequence: CDR1 LNHNV, CDR2 YYDKDF (reference sequence). This CDR3 contains 14 residues. V lost 4 bases to trimming and J lost 1 base, with 10 bases between them. The CDR3 sequence: CATSTEGQNTEAFF. In nucleotides, the CDR3 is TGTGCCACCAGCACTGAAGGACAGAACACTGAAGCTTTCTTT.